A selection of T cell receptor beta chains follows, all from one sample in a study of T cells in tuberculosis. Sequenced by immunoSEQ multiplex PCR; TCRdb stores in-frame clones only, minus some. The sample includes about 33,000 clones, just over 90% seen only once; the top ten take 5.5% to 7.5%. The sequenced sample was PBMCs, obtained at tuberculosis diagnosis. These receptors were obtained from an adult with tuberculosis. Some clones in this sample may be carry-over from other donors' samples. CDR3s include the opening cysteine and the closing phenylalanine or tryptophan. Each record gives: clone size, V gene, J gene, D gene, CDR3 DNA, CDR3 protein. D genes are given only for firm matches. Not every row has a clone size; where given, it reads once, few, many or a size class.

clone size: once
V gene: TRBV7-3
J gene: TRBJ1-1
D gene: NA
CDR3 DNA: TGTGCCAGCAGCTTAACGGAGGGGACTGAAGCTTTCTTT
CDR3 protein: CASSLTEGTEAFF

clone size: NA
V gene: TRBV19
J gene: TRBJ1-5
D gene: NA
CDR3 DNA: TGTGCCAGTAGTATCGCCAGTCAAAACAATCAGCCCCAGCATTTT
CDR3 protein: CASSIASQNNQPQHF

clone size: once
V gene: TRBV7-6
J gene: TRBJ1-2
D gene: TRBD1
CDR3 DNA: TGTGCCAGCAGCTTGGGACAGGGGGCGCGACTCACCTTC
CDR3 protein: CASSLGQGARLTF

clone size: NA
V gene: TRBV30
J gene: TRBJ1-2
D gene: NA
CDR3 DNA: TGTGCCTGGAAACCCAAGCGCGGCGCCTATGGCTACACCTTC
CDR3 protein: CAWKPKRGAYGYTF

clone size: few
V gene: TRBV4-2
J gene: TRBJ2-1
D gene: NA
CDR3 DNA: TGTGCCAGCAGCCAAGATGGGCTAGGGGTTTACAATGAGCAGTTCTTC
CDR3 protein: CASSQDGLGVYNEQFF

clone size: once
V gene: TRBV11-2
J gene: TRBJ2-7
D gene: TRBD2
CDR3 DNA: TGTGCCAGCAGCTTAGAACAACCCGGGACTGGGATCGGGAGGGAGCAGTACTTC
CDR3 protein: CASSLEQPGTGIGREQYF

clone size: NA
V gene: TRBV6-6
J gene: TRBJ1-1
D gene: TRBD1
CDR3 DNA: TGTGCCAGCAGTTCTCCGGGGACAGGCACTGAAGCTTTCTTT
CDR3 protein: CASSSPGTGTEAFF

clone size: few
V gene: TRBV15
J gene: TRBJ2-3
D gene: TRBD1
CDR3 DNA: TGTGCCACCAGCAGAGATCCGCAAGACCCGACAGGGGGCAAAGATACGCAGTATTTT
CDR3 protein: CATSRDPQDPTGGKDTQYF

clone size: NA
V gene: TRBV7-6
J gene: TRBJ2-3
D gene: TRBD2
CDR3 DNA: TGTGCCAGCAGCTTAGCTACTAGCGGGGGGGCGGGTACAGATACGCAGTATTTT
CDR3 protein: CASSLATSGGAGTDTQYF

clone size: NA
V gene: TRBV6-4
J gene: TRBJ2-2
D gene: NA
CDR3 DNA: TGTGCCAGCGAAGATACAAGCACCGGGGAGCTGTTTTTT
CDR3 protein: CASEDTSTGELFF

clone size: once
V gene: TRBV10-1
J gene: TRBJ2-3
D gene: TRBD2
CDR3 DNA: TGCGCCAGCAGTGTGCAGCGGGGAGTCACAGATACGCAGTATTTT
CDR3 protein: CASSVQRGVTDTQYF

clone size: NA
V gene: TRBV11-3
J gene: TRBJ2-1
D gene: TRBD2
CDR3 DNA: TGTGCCAGCAGCTTGACTAGCGGGGGGGCCGTTGAGCAGTTCTTC
CDR3 protein: CASSLTSGGAVEQFF

clone size: NA
V gene: TRBV19
J gene: TRBJ2-7
D gene: NA
CDR3 DNA: TGTGCCAGTAACGACAGACTCCGGCCTTACGAGCAGTACTTC
CDR3 protein: CASNDRLRPYEQYF

clone size: NA
V gene: TRBV5-1
J gene: TRBJ1-2
D gene: NA
CDR3 DNA: TGCGCCAGCAGCTTGGATAGACCAGAAACGGGAGGCTACACCTTC
CDR3 protein: CASSLDRPETGGYTF

clone size: NA
V gene: TRBV29-1
J gene: TRBJ2-2
D gene: NA
CDR3 DNA: TGCAGCGCCGTTATAGTTCCCGGGGAGCTGTTTTTT
CDR3 protein: CSAVIVPGELFF

clone size: NA
V gene: TRBV18
J gene: TRBJ1-4
D gene: NA
CDR3 DNA: TGTGCCAGCTCACCGTCTGCAACTAATGAAAAACTGTTTTTT
CDR3 protein: CASSPSATNEKLFF

clone size: NA
V gene: TRBV7-6
J gene: TRBJ2-1
D gene: NA
CDR3 DNA: TGTGCCAGCAGCTTAGCGGGGATTAGAGGGAATGAGCAGTTCTTC
CDR3 protein: CASSLAGIRGNEQFF

clone size: NA
V gene: TRBV5-5
J gene: TRBJ1-2
D gene: NA
CDR3 DNA: TGTGCCAGCAGCCCATCGTTAAGGGAGTCCTATGGCTACACCTTC
CDR3 protein: CASSPSLRESYGYTF

clone size: NA
V gene: TRBV30
J gene: TRBJ1-2
D gene: NA
CDR3 DNA: TGTGCCTGGAGACAAGGAGAAAACTATGGCTACACCTTC
CDR3 protein: CAWRQGENYGYTF

clone size: NA
V gene: TRBV5-1
J gene: TRBJ2-2
D gene: NA
CDR3 DNA: TGCGCCAGCAGCTTGGGACAGCGAGACACCGGGGAGCTGTTTTTT
CDR3 protein: CASSLGQRDTGELFF

clone size: NA
V gene: TRBV21-1
J gene: TRBJ2-7
D gene: NA
CDR3 DNA: TGTGCCAGCAGCAAACCAACCGGGACAAACTTCCCCCACGAGCAGTACTTC
CDR3 protein: CASSKPTGTNFPHEQYF

clone size: NA
V gene: TRBV7-2
J gene: TRBJ2-7
D gene: NA
CDR3 DNA: TGTGCCAGCAGCTTAGCCAGAACCTACGAGCAGTACTTC
CDR3 protein: CASSLARTYEQYF

clone size: once
V gene: TRBV5-1
J gene: TRBJ2-2
D gene: NA
CDR3 DNA: TGCGCCAGCAGTCGTAGTGATACCGGGGAGCTGTTTTTT
CDR3 protein: CASSRSDTGELFF

clone size: NA
V gene: TRBV10-2
J gene: TRBJ2-3
D gene: TRBD1
CDR3 DNA: TGCGCCAGCGGTGGGGGACAGGGGGTCACAGATACGCAGTATTTT
CDR3 protein: CASGGGQGVTDTQYF

clone size: NA
V gene: TRBV29-1
J gene: TRBJ2-6
D gene: TRBD1
CDR3 DNA: TGCAGCGTGATGACAGGGGTAATCGGTGGGGCCAACGTCCTGACTTTC
CDR3 protein: CSVMTGVIGGANVLTF

clone size: NA
V gene: TRBV18
J gene: TRBJ2-6
D gene: TRBD1
CDR3 DNA: TGTGCCAGCTCCCAAAGCGGGACAGGGAGCTCTGGGGCCAACGTCCTGACTTTC
CDR3 protein: CASSQSGTGSSGANVLTF

clone size: NA
V gene: TRBV6-6
J gene: TRBJ2-1
D gene: TRBD2
CDR3 DNA: TGTGCCAGCAGTACCCCCGGGACTAGTGACAATGAGCAGTTCTTC
CDR3 protein: CASSTPGTSDNEQFF

clone size: once
V gene: TRBV19
J gene: TRBJ2-7
D gene: NA
CDR3 DNA: TGTGCCAGTAGTACGCAACAGGGCTTGGAGCAGTACTTC
CDR3 protein: CASSTQQGLEQYF

clone size: NA
V gene: TRBV5-1
J gene: TRBJ1-2
D gene: TRBD1
CDR3 DNA: TGCGCCAGCAGCTTGGCCCCTGGACAGGGGGCCGGATCGACGGGCTACACCTTC
CDR3 protein: CASSLAPGQGAGSTGYTF

clone size: NA
V gene: TRBV4-1
J gene: TRBJ2-4
D gene: TRBD1
CDR3 DNA: TGCGCCAGCAGCCAAGGTCTCGGACAGGGGGCAGCCAAAAACATTCAGTACTTC
CDR3 protein: CASSQGLGQGAAKNIQYF

clone size: NA
V gene: TRBV7-2
J gene: TRBJ1-2
D gene: TRBD1
CDR3 DNA: TGTGCCAGCAGCTCGCGCGGGACAGCGGGGGATGGCTACACCTTC
CDR3 protein: CASSSRGTAGDGYTF

clone size: once
V gene: TRBV7-9
J gene: TRBJ1-2
D gene: NA
CDR3 DNA: TGTGCCAGCAGCTTAGCCTACGAAGACAGGCTCTATGGCTACACCTTC
CDR3 protein: CASSLAYEDRLYGYTF

clone size: NA
V gene: TRBV11-2
J gene: TRBJ2-1
D gene: NA
CDR3 DNA: TGTGCCAGCAGCTTAGGTGCTCGAGTGACAGCAAATGAGCAGTTCTTC
CDR3 protein: CASSLGARVTANEQFF

clone size: NA
V gene: TRBV30
J gene: TRBJ1-1
D gene: NA
CDR3 DNA: TGTGCCTGGAGTCGGCAGGATGAAGCTTTCTTT
CDR3 protein: CAWSRQDEAFF

clone size: NA
V gene: TRBV5-1
J gene: TRBJ1-2
D gene: NA
CDR3 DNA: TGCGCCAGCAGCTTGGATGCAATCAGAGGATCCTTCAATGGCTACACCTTC
CDR3 protein: CASSLDAIRGSFNGYTF

clone size: once
V gene: TRBV7-9
J gene: TRBJ2-7
D gene: TRBD1
CDR3 DNA: TGTGCCAGCAGCTTAGCGGGACAGGGGTCCCTTTACTCCTACGAGCAGTACTTC
CDR3 protein: CASSLAGQGSLYSYEQYF

clone size: NA
V gene: TRBV11-2
J gene: TRBJ2-7
D gene: NA
CDR3 DNA: TGTGCCAGCAGCCTCCAAGCTAGCTCCAGCTCCTACGAGCAGTACTTC
CDR3 protein: CASSLQASSSSYEQYF

clone size: NA
V gene: TRBV18
J gene: TRBJ2-2
D gene: TRBD1
CDR3 DNA: TGTGCCAGCTCTCCGCAACAGGGGGCAAACACCGGGGAGCTGTTTTTT
CDR3 protein: CASSPQQGANTGELFF

clone size: few
V gene: TRBV6-1
J gene: TRBJ1-3
D gene: NA
CDR3 DNA: TGTGCCAGCAGTGCCAGACAGGGAAACACCATATATTTT
CDR3 protein: CASSARQGNTIYF

clone size: NA
V gene: TRBV9
J gene: TRBJ2-3
D gene: NA
CDR3 DNA: TGTGCCAGCAGCGCCCACACAGATACGCAGTATTTT
CDR3 protein: CASSAHTDTQYF

clone size: NA
V gene: TRBV7-8
J gene: TRBJ2-7
D gene: NA
CDR3 DNA: TGTGCCAGCAGCGGCGACAGAAGTGGTTCCTACGAGCAGTACTTC
CDR3 protein: CASSGDRSGSYEQYF

clone size: NA
V gene: TRBV5-1
J gene: TRBJ1-5
D gene: TRBD1
CDR3 DNA: TGCGCCAGCAGCCCAATGACAGGGCCGGGGGAGCCCCAGCATTTT
CDR3 protein: CASSPMTGPGEPQHF

clone size: NA
V gene: TRBV5-1
J gene: TRBJ2-3
D gene: TRBD2
CDR3 DNA: TGCGCCAGCAGCTTAAGAGGTAGCGGGAGATTCACAGATACGCAGTATTTT
CDR3 protein: CASSLRGSGRFTDTQYF

clone size: NA
V gene: TRBV5-1
J gene: TRBJ2-3
D gene: TRBD2
CDR3 DNA: TGCGCCAGCAGCGTGGCGGGGCTAGCGGGGGGACTTATGACGAGCACAGATACGCAGTATTTT
CDR3 protein: CASSVAGLAGGLMTSTDTQYF

clone size: NA
V gene: TRBV5-1
J gene: TRBJ1-2
D gene: NA
CDR3 DNA: TGCGCCAGCAGCCCCTGGGACACCAACTATGGCTACACCTTC
CDR3 protein: CASSPWDTNYGYTF